The 15 T cell receptor beta chains below were found in one sample sequenced in a study of CD8 T cells in ankylosing spondylitis. TCRdb itself ran the 5' RACE reads through MiXCR, one entry per CDR3 protein. The repertoire holds roughly 440,000 distinct CDR3 sequences, with approximately 17% as singletons. General observations from the study: A TCR beta motif made of several highly homologous variants seemed typical of ankylosing spondylitis blood.

What these receptors recognize is not known. The sequencing sample was made of blood, either unsorted or a sorted T cell fraction (not recorded which). These receptor sequences come from a male donor with ankylosing spondylitis.

The sample holds one count of this clonotype. The chain combines TRBV28 with TRBJ2-5, with D possibly matching TRBD2 (5 bases). Germline values: CDR1 MDHEN, CDR2 SYDVKM. Trimming took 4 bases from V and 5 from J, leaving 17 bases between them. The length of the CDR3 is 15 residues. CDR3 nucleotides: TGTGCCAGCAGTTCGGGGAGAGGTCGTACGGAGACCCAGTACTTC. This codes for CASSSGRGRTETQYF.

The chain couples TRBV5-4 to TRBJ2-3, with a weak D call TRBD2 (6 bases). The germline V and J ends were trimmed by 3 bases and 2 bases, with 16 bases remaining between them. CDR3 size: 16 residues. Per the germline V gene, CDR1 is SGHNT and CDR2 is YYREEE (reference sequence). The CDR3 nucleotides read TGTGCCAGCAGCTCCGGGACTCCTGATAACACAGATACGCAGTATTTT. It yields the protein CASSSGTPDNTDTQYF.

This clonotype was observed a few times. V is TRBV20-1 and J is TRBJ1-1; the D is unclear. The CDR3 sequence is 16 residues long. Germline V gene data show CDR1 as DFQATT and CDR2 as SNEGSKA (reference sequence). V gave up 1 base and J gave up 1 base, with 16 bases separating them. For the CDR3, the DNA is TGCAGTGCTAGAGGCCCCTATTCTCCGCAGAACACTGAAGCTTTCTTT. Amino acids: CSARGPYSPQNTEAFF.

The chain is built from TRBV12-3 or TRBV12-4 and TRBJ2-1; 7 bases map to TRBD2. V dropped 5 bases and J dropped 10; count of bases not matched to a gene: 14. The CDR3 consists of 15 residues. The CDR3 sequence is CASSLGPSGRLEQFF. The DNA for the CDR3 is TGTGCCAGCAGTCTAGGTCCTAGCGGCCGTCTGGAGCAGTTCTTC.

The chain recombines TRBV6-2 or TRBV6-3 with TRBJ1-2, with D unresolved. Trimming removed 2 bases at V and 5 bases at J, with 15 bases between. The CDR3 is made up of 15 amino acids. CDR1 MNHEY and CDR2 SVGEGT come from the germline V gene. The CDR3 protein is CASSYTGVVSYGYTF. The CDR3 nucleotides read TGTGCCAGCAGTTACACTGGAGTGGTCAGTTATGGCTACACCTTC.

This clonotype was seen a few times. The rearrangement uses TRBV5-5 and TRBJ2-7, with a possible D match to TRBD2 (6 bases). The V end was cut by 4 bases, the J end by 0 bases, with 8 bases between. The V gene's germline CDR1 is SGHKS and CDR2 YYEKEE (reference sequence). CDR3 length equals 13 residues. CDR3 amino acids: CASSGGNSYEQYF. The CDR3 DNA follows: TGTGCCAGCAGCGGCGGGAACTCCTACGAGCAGTACTTC.

This clonotype was seen a handful of times. The chain uses TRBV18 and TRBJ2-7, with unresolved D. The V end lost 0 bases, the J end lost 5 bases, and 17 bases lay between the germline ends. The V gene's germline CDR1 is KGHSH and CDR2 LQKENI. CDR3 length: 16 amino acids. In nucleotides, the CDR3 is TGTGCCAGCTCACCACCGTCCGCCAAGCTAGGCGACGAGCAGTACTTC. This translates into CASSPPSAKLGDEQYF.

The V and J genes are TRBV27 and TRBJ2-1; 8 bases line up with TRBD1. CDR1 MNHEY and CDR2 SMNVEV come from the germline V gene (reference sequence). CDR3 length: 14 residues. Trimming at V came to 5 bases and at J to 2 bases, leaving 2 bases not matched to a gene. This chain's CDR3 is CASSVRGPYNEQFF. CDR3 coding DNA: TGTGCCAGCAGTGTCAGGGGGCCCTACAATGAGCAGTTCTTC.

This chain links TRBV27 with TRBJ2-1; 8 nucleotides align to TRBD1. Germline trimming cut 5 bases from V and 6 bases from J; bases unmatched to any gene: 6. CDR3 length: 14 amino acids. CDR1 is MNHEY and CDR2 is SMNVEV in the germline V gene (reference sequence). The DNA for the CDR3 is TGTGCCAGCAGTCCCCGACAGGGGTCCAATGAGCAGTTCTTC. It encodes CASSPRQGSNEQFF.

The genes are TRBV15 and TRBJ2-7, with D possibly TRBD2 on 6 matching bases. The length of the CDR3 is 15 residues. CDR1 LNHNV and CDR2 YYDKDF come from the germline V gene (reference sequence). V dropped 0 bases and J dropped 2 bases, with 11 bases sitting between them. DNA of the CDR3: TGTGCCACCAGCAGAGAAAGTAGCGGCCCCTACGAGCAGTACTTC. As protein: CATSRESSGPYEQYF.

This chain uses TRBV7-6 with TRBJ2-7; a possible D gene is TRBD2 (6 bases). Germline CDR1 SGHVS, CDR2 FNYEAQ. The V gene lost 1 base and the J gene lost 4 bases, with 20 bases spanning the gap. The length of the CDR3 is 17 residues. The CDR3, as DNA: TGTGCCAGCAGCTTAGAAGGGGCCGATAGCGGAGCATACGAGCAGTACTTC. It yields the protein CASSLEGADSGAYEQYF.

This clonotype was seen a handful of times. The chain employs TRBV20-1 and TRBJ2-2; 8 bases agree with TRBD2. V lost 3 bases to trimming and J lost 4 bases; unmatched junction nucleotides: 13. This CDR3 comprises 17 residues. CDR1 DFQATT and CDR2 SNEGSKA come from the germline V gene (reference sequence). The CDR3 DNA follows: TGCAGTGCTAGGCAAATGCGGGGGGCGGGATTCACCGGGGAGCTGTTTTTT. Its translation: CSARQMRGAGFTGELFF.

The gene calls are TRBV11-2 and TRBJ2-7; 9 positions match TRBD1. The CDR3 is 14 amino acids. Germline V gene data show CDR1 as SGHAT and CDR2 as FQNNGV. Losses at the gene ends were 4 bases for V and 8 bases for J; bases not matched to a gene: 9. CDR3 in amino acids: CASSSKQGAFKQYF. The CDR3 nucleotides are TGTGCCAGCAGCTCGAAACAGGGGGCTTTCAAGCAGTACTTC. The full variable domain, in which reference TRBV11-2 and TRBJ2-7 provide the parts outside the CDR3, is EAGVAQSPRYKIIEKRQSVAFWCNPISGHATLYWYQQILGQGPKLLIQFQNNGVVDDSQLPKDRFSAERLKGVDSTLKIQPAKLEDSAVYLCASSSKQGAFKQYFGPGTRLTVT.

This clonotype was seen more than once but under ten times. This sequence joins TRBV6-1 and TRBJ2-1, with D unclear. V was clipped by 7 bases and J by 3 bases, with 4 bases between them. Germline assignment: CDR1 MNHNS and CDR2 SASEGT. CDR3 size: 11 residues. This CDR3 is CASNNYNEQFF. The CDR3 DNA sequence: TGTGCCAGCAATAACTACAATGAGCAGTTCTTC.

This chain connects TRBV29-1 to TRBJ1-1; no clear D. The CDR3 extends over 15 amino acids. V was clipped by 3 bases and J by 7 bases, with 21 bases between them. CDR1 and CDR2 from the germline V gene are SQVTM and ANQGSEA. The CDR3 DNA sequence: TGCAGCGTTGAGGAGGTTGTCTCAGTGCTTGGTGAAGCTTTCTTT. Amino acids: CSVEEVVSVLGEAFF.